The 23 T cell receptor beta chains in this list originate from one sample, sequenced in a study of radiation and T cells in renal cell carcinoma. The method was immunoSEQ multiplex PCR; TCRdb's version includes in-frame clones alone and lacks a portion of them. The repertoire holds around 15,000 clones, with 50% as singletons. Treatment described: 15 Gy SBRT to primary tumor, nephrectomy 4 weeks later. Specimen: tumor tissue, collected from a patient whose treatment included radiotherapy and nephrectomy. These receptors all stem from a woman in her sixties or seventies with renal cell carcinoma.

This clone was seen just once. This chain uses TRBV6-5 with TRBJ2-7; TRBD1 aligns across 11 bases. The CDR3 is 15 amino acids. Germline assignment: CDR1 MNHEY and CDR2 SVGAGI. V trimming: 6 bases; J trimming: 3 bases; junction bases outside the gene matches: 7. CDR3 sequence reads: CASSQGGTGGYEQYF. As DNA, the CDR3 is TGTGCCAGCAGCCAAGGGGGGACAGGGGGCTACGAGCAGTACTTC.

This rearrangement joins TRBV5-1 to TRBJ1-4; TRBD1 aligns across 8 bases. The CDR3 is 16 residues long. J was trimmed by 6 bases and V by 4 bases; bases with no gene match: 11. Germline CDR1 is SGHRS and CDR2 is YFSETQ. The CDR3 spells CASSPRDETGDEKLFF. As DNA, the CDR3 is TGCGCCAGCAGCCCTAGGGATGAGACAGGGGATGAAAAACTGTTTTTT. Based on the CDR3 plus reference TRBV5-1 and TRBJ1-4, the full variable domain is KAGVTQTPRYLIKTRGQQVTLSCSPISGHRSVSWYQQTPGQGLQFLFEYFSETQRNKGNFPGRFSGRQFSNSRSEMNVSTLELGDSALYLCASSPRDETGDEKLFFGSGTQLSVL.

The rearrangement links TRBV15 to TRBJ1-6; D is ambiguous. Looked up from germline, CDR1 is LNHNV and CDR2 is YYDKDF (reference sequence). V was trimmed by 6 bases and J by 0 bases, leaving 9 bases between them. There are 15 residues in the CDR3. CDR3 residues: CATRDSSSYNSPLHF. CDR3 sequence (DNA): TGTGCCACCAGGGATTCGAGCTCCTATAATTCACCCCTCCACTTT. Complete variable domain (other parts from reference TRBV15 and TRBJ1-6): DAMVIQNPRYQVTQFGKPVTLSCSQTLNHNVMYWYQQKSSQAPKLLFHYYDKDFNNEADTPDNFQSRRPNTSFCFLDIRSPGLGDTAMYLCATRDSSSYNSPLHFGNGTRLTVT.

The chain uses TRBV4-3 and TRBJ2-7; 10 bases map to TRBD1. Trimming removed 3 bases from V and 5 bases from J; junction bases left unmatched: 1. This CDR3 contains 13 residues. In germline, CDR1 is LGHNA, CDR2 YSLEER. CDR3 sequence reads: CASSQDRGNEQYF. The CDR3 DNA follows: TGCGCCAGCAGCCAGGACAGGGGGAACGAGCAGTACTTC.

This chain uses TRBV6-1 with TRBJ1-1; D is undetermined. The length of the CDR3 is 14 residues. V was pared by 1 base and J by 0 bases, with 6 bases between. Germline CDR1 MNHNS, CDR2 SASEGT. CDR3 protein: CASSEGSLNTEAFF. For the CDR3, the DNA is TGTGCCAGCAGTGAAGGCAGCCTGAACACTGAAGCTTTCTTT.

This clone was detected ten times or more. The CDR3 loop is CASSSGTGGVGTQYF. The CDR3, as DNA: TGCGCCAGCAGCTCCGGGACAGGGGGCGTGGGGACCCAGTACTTC. The gene calls are TRBV5-1 and TRBJ2-5, with 12 nucleotides matching TRBD1. CDR3 length equals 15 residues. Per the germline V gene, CDR1 is SGHRS and CDR2 is YFSETQ. With 3 bases clipped from V and 7 bases from J, the junction kept 7 bases outside the gene matches.

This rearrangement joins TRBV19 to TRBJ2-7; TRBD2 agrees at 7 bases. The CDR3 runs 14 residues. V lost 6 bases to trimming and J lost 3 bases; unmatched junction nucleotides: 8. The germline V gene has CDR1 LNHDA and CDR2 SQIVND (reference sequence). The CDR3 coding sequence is TGTGCCAGTAGCCCTCATGGCGGGGGCTACGAGCAGTACTTC. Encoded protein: CASSPHGGGYEQYF.

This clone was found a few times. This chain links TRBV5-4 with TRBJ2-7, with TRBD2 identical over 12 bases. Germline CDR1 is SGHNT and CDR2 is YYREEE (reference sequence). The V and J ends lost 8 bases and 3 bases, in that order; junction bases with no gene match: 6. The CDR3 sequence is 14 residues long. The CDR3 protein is CASSTSGSIYEQYF. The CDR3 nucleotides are TGTGCCAGTTCGACTAGCGGGAGTATCTACGAGCAGTACTTC. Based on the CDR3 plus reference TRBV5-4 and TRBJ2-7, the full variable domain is ETGVTQSPTHLIKTRGQQVTLRCSSQSGHNTVSWYQQALGQGPQFIFQYYREEENGRGNFPPRFSGLQFPNYSSELNVNALELDDSALYLCASSTSGSIYEQYFGPGTRLTVT.

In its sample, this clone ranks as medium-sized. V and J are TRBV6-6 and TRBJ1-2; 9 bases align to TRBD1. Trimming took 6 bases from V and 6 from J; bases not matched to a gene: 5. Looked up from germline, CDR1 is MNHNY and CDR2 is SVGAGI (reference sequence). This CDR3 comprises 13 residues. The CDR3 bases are TGTGCCAGCAGGGAACAGGGGGCGGATGGCTACACCTTC. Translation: CASREQGADGYTF.

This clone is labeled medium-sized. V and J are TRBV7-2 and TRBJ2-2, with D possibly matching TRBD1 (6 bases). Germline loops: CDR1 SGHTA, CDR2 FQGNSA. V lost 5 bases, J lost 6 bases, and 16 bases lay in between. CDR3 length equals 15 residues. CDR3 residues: CASSLTTGYAGELFF. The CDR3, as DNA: TGTGCCAGCAGCCTGACCACAGGGTACGCCGGGGAGCTGTTTTTT.

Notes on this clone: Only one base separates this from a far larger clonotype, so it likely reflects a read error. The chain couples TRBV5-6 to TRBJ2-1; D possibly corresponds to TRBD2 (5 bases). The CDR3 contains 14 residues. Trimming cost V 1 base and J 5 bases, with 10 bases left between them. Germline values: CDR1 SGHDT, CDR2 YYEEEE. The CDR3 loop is CASSLRGLNNEQFF. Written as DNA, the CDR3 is TGTGCCAGCAGCTTGCGAGGGCTGAACAATGAGCAGTTCTTC.

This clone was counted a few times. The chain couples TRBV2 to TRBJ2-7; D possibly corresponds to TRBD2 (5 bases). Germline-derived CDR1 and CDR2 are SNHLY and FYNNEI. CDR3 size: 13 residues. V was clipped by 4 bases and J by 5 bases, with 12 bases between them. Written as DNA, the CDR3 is TGTGCCAGCAGTGTCCTGACTATCGACGAGCAGTACTTC. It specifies CASSVLTIDEQYF.

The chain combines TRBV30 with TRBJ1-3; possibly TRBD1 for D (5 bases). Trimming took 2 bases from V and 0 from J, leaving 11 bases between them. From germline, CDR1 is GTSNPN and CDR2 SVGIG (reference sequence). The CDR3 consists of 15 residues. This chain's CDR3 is CAWSYTGSSGNTIYF. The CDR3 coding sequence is TGTGCCTGGAGTTATACAGGCTCCTCTGGAAACACCATATATTTT.

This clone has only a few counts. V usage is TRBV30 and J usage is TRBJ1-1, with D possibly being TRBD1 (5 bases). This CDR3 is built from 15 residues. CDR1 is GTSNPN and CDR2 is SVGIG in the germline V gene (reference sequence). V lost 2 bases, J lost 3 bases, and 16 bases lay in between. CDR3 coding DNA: TGTGCCTGGAGTCGGTGGGGGTTTGCGGACACTGAAGCTTTCTTT. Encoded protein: CAWSRWGFADTEAFF.

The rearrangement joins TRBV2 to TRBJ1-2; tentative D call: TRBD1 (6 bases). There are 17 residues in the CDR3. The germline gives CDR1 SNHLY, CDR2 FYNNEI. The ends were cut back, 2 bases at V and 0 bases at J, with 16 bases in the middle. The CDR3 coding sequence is TGTGCCAGCAGTGAACCCCCTCAGGGGTTGGCTAACTATGGCTACACCTTC. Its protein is CASSEPPQGLANYGYTF.

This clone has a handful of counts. The CDR3 spells CASSLRSASFF. In DNA, the CDR3 is TGTGCCAGCAGCCTAAGATCTGCCTCTTTCTTT. This chain uses TRBV11-2 with TRBJ1-1; D not resolved. The germline V gene encodes CDR1 SGHAT and CDR2 FQNNGV. Trimming removed 5 bases at V and 12 bases at J, with 13 bases between. The CDR3 runs 11 residues.

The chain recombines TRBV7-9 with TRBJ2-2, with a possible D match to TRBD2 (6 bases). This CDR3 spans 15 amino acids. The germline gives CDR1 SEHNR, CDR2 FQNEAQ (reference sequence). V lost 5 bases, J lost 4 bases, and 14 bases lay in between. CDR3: CASSPWGEFTGELFF. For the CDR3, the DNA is TGTGCCAGCAGCCCTTGGGGGGAATTCACCGGGGAGCTGTTTTTT.

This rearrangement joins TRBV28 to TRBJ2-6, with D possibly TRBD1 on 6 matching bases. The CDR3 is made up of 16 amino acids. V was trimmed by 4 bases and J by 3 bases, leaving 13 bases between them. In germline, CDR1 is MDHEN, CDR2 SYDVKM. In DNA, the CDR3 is TGTGCCAGCAGTTCTGCATCAGGGGTTGGGGCCAACGTCCTGACTTTC. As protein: CASSSASGVGANVLTF.

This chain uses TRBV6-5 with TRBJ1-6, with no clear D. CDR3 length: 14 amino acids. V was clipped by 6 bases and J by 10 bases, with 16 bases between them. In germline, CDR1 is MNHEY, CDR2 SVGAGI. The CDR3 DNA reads TGTGCCAGCAGAGTGGAGTTCGTTGGATCACCCCTCCACTTT. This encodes CASRVEFVGSPLHF.

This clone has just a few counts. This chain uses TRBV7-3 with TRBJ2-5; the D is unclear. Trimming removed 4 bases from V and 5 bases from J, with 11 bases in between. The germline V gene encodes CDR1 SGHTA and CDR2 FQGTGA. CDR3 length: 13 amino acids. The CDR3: CASSSSPAETQYF. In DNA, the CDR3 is TGTGCCAGCAGCTCCTCCCCAGCCGAGACCCAGTACTTC.

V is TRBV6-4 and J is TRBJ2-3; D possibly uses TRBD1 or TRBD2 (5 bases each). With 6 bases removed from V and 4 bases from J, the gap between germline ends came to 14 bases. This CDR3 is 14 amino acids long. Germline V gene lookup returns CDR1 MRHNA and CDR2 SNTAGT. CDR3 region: CASSLRVGADTQYF. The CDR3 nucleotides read TGTGCCAGCAGCCTCCGGGTGGGGGCAGATACGCAGTATTTT.

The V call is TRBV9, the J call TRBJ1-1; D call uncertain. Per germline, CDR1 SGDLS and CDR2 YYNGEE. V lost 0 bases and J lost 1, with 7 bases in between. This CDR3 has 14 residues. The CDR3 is CASSVVEGNTEAFF. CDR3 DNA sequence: TGTGCCAGCAGCGTAGTCGAGGGGAACACTGAAGCTTTCTTT. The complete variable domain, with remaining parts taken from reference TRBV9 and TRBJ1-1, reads DSGVTQTPKHLITATGQRVTLRCSPRSGDLSVYWYQQSLDQGLQFLIQYYNGEERAKGNILERFSAQQFPDLHSELNLSSLELGDSALYFCASSVVEGNTEAFFGQGTRLTVV.

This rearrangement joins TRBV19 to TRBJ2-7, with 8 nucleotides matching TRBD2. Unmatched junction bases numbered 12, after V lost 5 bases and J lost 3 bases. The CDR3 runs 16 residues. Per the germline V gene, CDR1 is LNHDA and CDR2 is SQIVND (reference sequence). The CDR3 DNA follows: TGTGCCAGTAGTCCTGCCCGGGTGAGCGGGGGCTACGAGCAGTACTTC. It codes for CASSPARVSGGYEQYF.